Listed here is a single T cell receptor beta chain. The source of the sample is a study of beta chain features in type 1 diabetes. Expressed TCRB transcripts were sequenced because the isolated RNA had all been reverse transcribed beforehand. TCRdb's copy holds only in-frame clones and misses some; the assay was immunoSEQ multiplex PCR. The sample contains hundreds of thousands of clones, around a sixth of which appear only once. Deletions cut 5 bases from V and 5 bases from J, with 20 bases between. CDR3 length: 15 amino acids. Germline V gene data show CDR1 as GTSNPN and CDR2 as SVGIG (reference sequence).

The source of this sequence is a young man in good health. The chain has TRBV30 and TRBJ2-3; D is possibly TRBD1 (5 bases). Sequencing was carried out using naive CD4+ T cells from blood. The CDR3 DNA reads as TGTGCCTGGGATCAAGGGGCCTACTTTGGAGATACGCAGTATTTT. Residues: CAWDQGAYFGDTQYF.